This T cell receptor beta chain was found in a study of post-analysis software for immune sequencing data. Study information: Relapsing-remitting, secondary progressive and progressive-relapsing multiple sclerosis courses were included. Overall study results and limits: Compared with controls, patients had more of 4 or 5 TRBV segments, including TRBV5-6, TRBV5-1 and TRBV20-1. Clustering by F measure revealed strong co-clustering among samples prepared together in one batch.

The TCR beta cDNA libraries contained unique molecular identifiers. MiXCR was run by TCRdb on the PCR reads, yielding one entry per CDR3 protein. The data show some 370,000 distinct CDR3 sequences, approximately 33% seen once. The V gene lost 0 bases and the J gene lost 6 bases, with 9 bases spanning the gap. CDR3 length: 13 residues. Germline V gene lookup returns CDR1 SGHRS and CDR2 YFSETQ. This clonotype came up many times. Its antigen is currently unknown. This receptor was taken from a girl aged 5-17 years with multiple sclerosis. The rearrangement uses TRBV5-1 and TRBJ1-1; D gene ambiguous. The sample taken for sequencing was blood. The CDR3 nucleotides are TGCGCCAGCAGCTTGGCCGTCGGAGCTGAAGCTTTCTTT. Protein: CASSLAVGAEAFF.